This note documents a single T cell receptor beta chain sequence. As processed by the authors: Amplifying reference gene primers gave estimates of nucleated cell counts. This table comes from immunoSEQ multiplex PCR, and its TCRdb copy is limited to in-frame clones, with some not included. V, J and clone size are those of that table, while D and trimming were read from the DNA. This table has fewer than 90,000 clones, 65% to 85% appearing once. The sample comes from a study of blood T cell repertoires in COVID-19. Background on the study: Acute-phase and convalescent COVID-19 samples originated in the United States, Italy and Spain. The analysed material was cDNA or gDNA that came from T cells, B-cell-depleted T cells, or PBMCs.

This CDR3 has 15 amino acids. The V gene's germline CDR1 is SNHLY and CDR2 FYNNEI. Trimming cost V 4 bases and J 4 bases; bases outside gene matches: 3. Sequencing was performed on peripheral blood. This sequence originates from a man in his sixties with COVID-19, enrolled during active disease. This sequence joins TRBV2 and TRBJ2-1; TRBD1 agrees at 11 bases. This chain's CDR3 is CASSVGDRGYNEQFF. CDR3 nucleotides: TGTGCCAGCAGTGTCGGGGACAGGGGGTACAATGAGCAGTTCTTC.